The 14 T cell receptor beta chains given below trace back to one sample, sequenced in a study of blood T cell repertoires in COVID-19. The data were produced by immunoSEQ multiplex PCR, yet TCRdb's version contains in-frame clones alone and is incomplete. The table has under 300,000 clones, 86% seen once; the top ten hold around 14%. Sample: peripheral blood. These receptors originate from a woman in her sixties or seventies with COVID-19, enrolled during active disease.

The J gene is TRBJ1-2, the V gene TRBV19, with TRBD1 matching 12 bases. V shed 7 bases and J 4 bases; nucleotides not matched to a gene: 13. Germline V gives CDR1 LNHDA, CDR2 SQIVND (reference sequence). The CDR3 is 17 amino acids. The CDR3 protein is CASTPGSGTGGIYGYTF. The CDR3 DNA is TGTGCCAGTACCCCTGGGTCGGGGACAGGGGGCATCTATGGCTACACCTTC. Full variable domain (rest looked up from reference TRBV19 and TRBJ1-2): DGGITQSPKYLFRKEGQNVTLSCEQNLNHDAMYWYRQDPGQGLRLIYYSQIVNDFQKGDIAEGYSVSREKKESFPLTVTSAQKNPTAFYLCASTPGSGTGGIYGYTFGSGTRLTVV.

This clone was detected once. The V call is TRBV9, the J call TRBJ2-2; D is perhaps TRBD1 (5 bases). Trimming pared 7 bases from V and 2 bases from J, leaving 12 bases between. CDR3 length equals 14 residues. Germline CDR1 SGDLS, CDR2 YYNGEE. The CDR3 region has the DNA TGTGCCAGCGCCAAGACAGACAACACCGGGGAGCTGTTTTTT. It translates to CASAKTDNTGELFF.

The rearrangement uses TRBV6-1 and TRBJ1-3; possibly TRBD1 for D (5 bases). From germline, CDR1 is MNHNS and CDR2 SASEGT. V lost 2 bases, J lost 2 bases, and 7 bases lay in between. This CDR3 contains 14 residues. The DNA for the CDR3 is TGTGCCAGCAGTGAACAGGGTACTGGAAACACCATATATTTT. It encodes CASSEQGTGNTIYF.

The CDR3 sequence: CATSDTTGTGDQPQHF. The CDR3 DNA is TGTGCCACCAGTGATACCACCGGGACAGGGGATCAGCCCCAGCATTTT. The V call is TRBV24-1, the J call TRBJ1-5; TRBD1 agrees at 10 bases. The CDR3 is 16 amino acids. Germline-derived CDR1 and CDR2 are KGHDR and SFDVKD. The trim removed 3 bases at V and 5 bases at J, leaving 6 bases unmatched.

The CDR3 region is CASSEAPGDTTYGYTF. In DNA form, the CDR3 reads TGTGCCAGCAGTGAAGCGCCGGGAGACACGACCTATGGCTACACCTTC. This chain links TRBV6-1 with TRBJ1-2; D unclear. V lost 0 bases and J lost 4, with 15 bases in between. Germline CDR1 and CDR2: MNHNS and SASEGT. This CDR3 is 16 amino acids long.

This CDR3 reads CASSMAPGQELPREKLFF. The CDR3 nucleotides are TGCGCCAGCAGCATGGCGCCGGGACAGGAGCTTCCCCGTGAAAAACTGTTTTTT. The chain joins TRBV5-1 to TRBJ1-4, with TRBD1 matching 8 bases. The CDR3 extends over 18 amino acids. Losses at the gene ends were 4 bases for V and 7 bases for J; bases not matched to a gene: 18. Germline-derived CDR1 and CDR2 are SGHRS and YFSETQ.

The chain links TRBV18 to TRBJ2-7, with D perhaps TRBD2 (7 bases). The V end was cut by 2 bases, the J end by 1 base, with 15 bases between. The CDR3 consists of 16 residues. Per germline, CDR1 KGHSH and CDR2 LQKENI. As DNA, the CDR3 is TGTGCCAGCTCACCAGGGGCGGGGGCCTCTTCCTACGAGCAGTACTTC. This encodes CASSPGAGASSYEQYF.

The CDR3 region has the DNA TGTGCCAGCAGCTCCACCGGACTAGGCACAGATACGCAGTATTTT. It codes for CASSSTGLGTDTQYF. The chain recombines TRBV7-2 with TRBJ2-3, with 7 positions matching TRBD2. The CDR3 covers 15 residues. The germline V gene encodes CDR1 SGHTA and CDR2 FQGNSA. J was trimmed by 1 base and V by 4 bases; bases with no gene match: 5.

With respect to this clone: This specimen includes other DNA sequences encoding the same CDR3. The chain has TRBV5-1 and TRBJ2-2; 8 bases fit TRBD1. Germline V lookup: CDR1 SGHRS, CDR2 YFSETQ. J lost 4 bases, V lost 4 bases, and 6 bases had no gene match. CDR3 length: 15 residues. Written as DNA, the CDR3 is TGCGCCAGCAGCCTTGTAGGACAGGGCACCGGGGAGCTGTTTTTT. This codes for CASSLVGQGTGELFF.

The chain links TRBV6-5 to TRBJ2-2, with 7 bases matching TRBD1. Trimming removed 3 bases from V and 5 bases from J; junction bases left unmatched: 9. The germline V gene encodes CDR1 MNHEY and CDR2 SVGAGI. This CDR3 is 16 amino acids long. This CDR3 is CASSYNRGGGTGELFF. The DNA for the CDR3 is TGTGCCAGCAGTTATAACAGGGGCGGCGGGACCGGGGAGCTGTTTTTT.

This clone turned up a few times. The V gene is TRBV4-2, the J gene TRBJ2-2; a possible D gene is TRBD2 (5 bases). Per germline, CDR1 LGHNA and CDR2 YNFKEQ. The CDR3 covers 15 residues. Trimming took off 0 bases at V and 7 bases at J, with 12 bases between the two ends. CDR3 coding DNA: TGTGCCAGCAGCCAAGAGGAAGCGAGCGGCGGGGAGCTGTTTTTT. Its translation: CASSQEEASGGELFF.

This chain uses TRBV30 with TRBJ1-1; 11 nucleotides agree with TRBD1. Germline V gives CDR1 GTSNPN, CDR2 SVGIG (reference sequence). V lost 2 bases, J lost 10 bases, and 12 bases stayed unmatched. The CDR3 spans 15 residues. CDR3 sequence: CAWSPPGTGGASAFF. CDR3 nucleotides: TGTGCCTGGAGTCCCCCTGGGACAGGGGGAGCCTCAGCTTTCTTT.

This chain joins TRBV5-1 and TRBJ1-1, with TRBD1 matching 10 bases. CDR3 length: 14 residues. Germline loops: CDR1 SGHRS, CDR2 YFSETQ. Trimming at V came to 0 bases and at J to 5 bases, leaving 1 base not matched to a gene. As DNA, the CDR3 is TGCGCCAGCAGCTTGGTGGGACAGGGGACTGAAGCTTTCTTT. Translating gives CASSLVGQGTEAFF.

The genes are TRBV3-1 (or the pseudogene TRBV3-2) and TRBJ1-5, with D possibly being TRBD1 (5 bases). V lost 0 bases and J lost 6, with 15 bases in between. The CDR3 spans 16 residues. CDR1 is LGHDT and CDR2 is YNNKEL in the germline V gene (reference sequence). The CDR3 here is CASSQDPRAGGQPQHF. Here the CDR3 DNA reads TGTGCCAGCAGCCAAGATCCCAGGGCCGGGGGTCAGCCCCAGCATTTT.